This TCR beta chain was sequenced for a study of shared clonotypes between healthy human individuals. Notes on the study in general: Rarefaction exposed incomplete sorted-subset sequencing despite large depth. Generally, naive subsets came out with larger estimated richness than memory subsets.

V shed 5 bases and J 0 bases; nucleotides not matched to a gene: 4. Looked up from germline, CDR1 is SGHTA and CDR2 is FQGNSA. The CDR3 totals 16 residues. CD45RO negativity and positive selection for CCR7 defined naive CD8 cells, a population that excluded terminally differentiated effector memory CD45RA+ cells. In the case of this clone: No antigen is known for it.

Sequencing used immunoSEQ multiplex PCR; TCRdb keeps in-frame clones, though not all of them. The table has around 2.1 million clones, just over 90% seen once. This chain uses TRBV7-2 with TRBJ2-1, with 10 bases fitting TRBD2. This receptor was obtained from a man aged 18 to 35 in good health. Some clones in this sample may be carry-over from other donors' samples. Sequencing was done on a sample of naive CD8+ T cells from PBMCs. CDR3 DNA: TGTGCCAGCAGCGAGAGCGGGAGGGGCTCCTACAATGAGCAGTTCTTC. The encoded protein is CASSESGRGSYNEQFF.